Each of the 7 T cell receptor beta chains below was sequenced from the same sample in a study of shared clonotypes between healthy human individuals. Terminally differentiated effector memory CD45RA+ cells were left out of the naive CD8 fraction, which was CD45RO-negative and positively selected for CCR7. Using immunoSEQ multiplex PCR, the repertoire was profiled, and TCRdb retains in-frame clones only, with some absent. The repertoire includes more than 2 million clones, over 85% of them detected once, and around 1.1% sits in the top ten. Material: naive CD8+ T cells sorted from blood. All receptors derive from a man aged 18 to 29 in good health.

This chain uses TRBV28 with TRBJ2-5; 7 bases are shared with TRBD1. The trim removed 5 bases at V and 5 bases at J, leaving 8 bases unmatched. The CDR3 runs to 14 residues. Per germline, CDR1 MDHEN and CDR2 SYDVKM. The CDR3 sequence: CASSLKTGAETQYF. The CDR3 bases are TGTGCCAGCAGTCTAAAAACAGGGGCTGAGACCCAGTACTTC.

The CDR3 DNA follows: TGTGCCAGCAGTTACTCGATGGGACAGGGGTATGAAGCTTTCTTT. Amino acids: CASSYSMGQGYEAFF. The genes are TRBV6-5 and TRBJ1-1; 10 bases align to TRBD1. Germline values: CDR1 MNHEY, CDR2 SVGAGI. J was trimmed by 7 bases and V by 0 bases; bases with no gene match: 5. This CDR3 is built from 15 residues.

The chain has TRBV2 and TRBJ1-1; 7 nucleotides match TRBD1. V lost 7 bases to trimming and J lost 0 bases; unmatched junction nucleotides: 8. Germline V gives CDR1 SNHLY, CDR2 FYNNEI. This CDR3 contains 15 residues. Here the CDR3 DNA reads TGTGCCAGCAAATGGACAGGAACGATGAACACTGAAGCTTTCTTT. The encoded protein is CASKWTGTMNTEAFF.

The CDR3: CASSAPGAFYGYTF. The CDR3, as DNA: TGTGCCAGCAGTGCCCCCGGGGCCTTCTATGGCTACACCTTC. The genes are TRBV28 and TRBJ1-2, with a weak D call TRBD1 (5 bases). The CDR3 contains 14 residues. CDR1 and CDR2 (germline): MDHEN, SYDVKM. V lost 5 bases and J lost 4, with 14 bases in between.

Note on this clone: The junction does not match germline at one end; this may be a read error. In nucleotides, the CDR3 is TGTGCCAGCAGCATAGACAGGGAGTACACCGGGGAGCTGTTTTTT. Encoded protein: CASSIDREYTGELFF. The chain is built from TRBV11-3 and TRBJ2-2, with 7 bases that match TRBD1. The CDR3 is 15 amino acids. CDR1 and CDR2 from the germline V gene are SGHNT and YENEEA.

CDR3 amino acids: CASSVEGGVTNEKLFF. Here the CDR3 DNA reads TGTGCCAGCAGCGTAGAGGGAGGGGTAACTAATGAAAAACTGTTTTTT. The V gene is TRBV9, the J gene TRBJ1-4; D may be TRBD1 (5 bases). The V gene lost 0 bases and the J gene lost 1 base, with 10 bases spanning the gap. Germline lookup yields CDR1 SGDLS and CDR2 YYNGEE. The CDR3 covers 16 residues.

The CDR3 loop is CASSLGGRETQYF. DNA for the CDR3: TGTGCCAGCAGCTTGGGAGGGCGGGAGACCCAGTACTTC. V gene TRBV5-5 combines with J gene TRBJ2-5; possible D gene TRBD2, 5 bases. V was clipped by 0 bases and J by 5 bases, with 8 bases between them. Germline CDR1 reads SGHKS; CDR2 reads YYEKEE (reference sequence). The CDR3 runs 13 residues.